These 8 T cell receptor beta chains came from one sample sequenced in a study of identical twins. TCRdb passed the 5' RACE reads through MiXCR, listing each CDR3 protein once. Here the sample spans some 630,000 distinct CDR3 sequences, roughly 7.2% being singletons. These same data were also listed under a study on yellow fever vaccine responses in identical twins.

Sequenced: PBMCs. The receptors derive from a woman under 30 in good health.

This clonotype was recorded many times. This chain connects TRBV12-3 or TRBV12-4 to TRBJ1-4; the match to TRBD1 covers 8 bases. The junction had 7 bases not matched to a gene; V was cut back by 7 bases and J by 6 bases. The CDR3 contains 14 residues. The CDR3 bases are TGTGCCAGCAAAACAGGGGGGAGATATGAAAAACTGTTTTTT. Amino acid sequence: CASKTGGRYEKLFF.

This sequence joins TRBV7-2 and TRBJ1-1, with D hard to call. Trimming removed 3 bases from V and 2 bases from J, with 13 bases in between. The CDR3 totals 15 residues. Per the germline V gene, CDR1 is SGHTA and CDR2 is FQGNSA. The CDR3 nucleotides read TGTGCCAGCAGCTTTGGGTCGGCCCTTAACACTGAAGCTTTCTTT. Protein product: CASSFGSALNTEAFF.

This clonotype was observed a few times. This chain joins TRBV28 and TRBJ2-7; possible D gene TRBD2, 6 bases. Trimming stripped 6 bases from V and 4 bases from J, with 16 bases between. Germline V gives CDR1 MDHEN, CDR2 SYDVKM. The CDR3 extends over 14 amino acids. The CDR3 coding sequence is TGTGCCAGCAGCCCTTTCCGGGAGAGTTACGAGCAGTACTTC. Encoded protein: CASSPFRESYEQYF.

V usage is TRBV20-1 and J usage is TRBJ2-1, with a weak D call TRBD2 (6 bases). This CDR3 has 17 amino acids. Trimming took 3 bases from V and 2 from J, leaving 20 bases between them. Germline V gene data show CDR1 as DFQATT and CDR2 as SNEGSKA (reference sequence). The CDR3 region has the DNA TGCAGTGCTAGGGCCACCGGTGGGCGGGGAACCTACAATGAGCAGTTCTTC. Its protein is CSARATGGRGTYNEQFF.

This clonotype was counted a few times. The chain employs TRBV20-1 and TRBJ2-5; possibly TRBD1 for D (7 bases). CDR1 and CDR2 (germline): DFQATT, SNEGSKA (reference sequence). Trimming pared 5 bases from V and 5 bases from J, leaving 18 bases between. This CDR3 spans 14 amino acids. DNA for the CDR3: TGCAGTGCTCCAACCCAGACAGGGAGGGAGACCCAGTACTTC. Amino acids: CSAPTQTGRETQYF.

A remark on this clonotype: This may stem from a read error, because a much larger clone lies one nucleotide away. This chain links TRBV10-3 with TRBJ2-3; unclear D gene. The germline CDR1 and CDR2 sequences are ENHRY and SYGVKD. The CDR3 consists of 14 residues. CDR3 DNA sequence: TGTGCCATCAGTGAGTCATTAGGTACAGATACGCGGTATTTT. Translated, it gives CAISESLGTDTRYF.

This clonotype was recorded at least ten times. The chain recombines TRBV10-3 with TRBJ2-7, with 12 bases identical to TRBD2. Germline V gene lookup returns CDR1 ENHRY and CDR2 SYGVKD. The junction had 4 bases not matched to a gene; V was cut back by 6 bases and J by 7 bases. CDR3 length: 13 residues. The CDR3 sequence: CAISPGLAGEQYV. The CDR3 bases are TGTGCCATCAGCCCGGGACTAGCGGGTGAGCAGTACGTC.

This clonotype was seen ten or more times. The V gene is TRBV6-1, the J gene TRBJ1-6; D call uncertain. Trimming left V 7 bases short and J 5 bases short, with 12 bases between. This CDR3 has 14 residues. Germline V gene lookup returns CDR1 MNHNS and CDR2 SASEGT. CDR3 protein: CASTRANDNSPLHF. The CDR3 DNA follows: TGTGCCAGCACTAGGGCTAACGATAATTCACCCCTCCACTTT.